This T cell receptor beta chain was profiled in a study of regulatory T cells in long-lasting Graves disease. This sample's time point: newly diagnosed GD, antithyroid drugs for less than 3 months. Isolated PBMC RNA provided the starting material for the TCR library. Combining iRepertoire HTBI primers with Arm-PCR of CDR3 regions, the authors built TCR beta libraries. TCRdb itself ran the multiplex PCR reads through MiXCR, one entry per CDR3 protein. The sample includes around 480,000 distinct CDR3 sequences, about 16% of them seen just once. On this clonotype: The antigen is not known.

Germline CDR1 DFQATT, CDR2 SNEGSKA (reference sequence). The V and J ends lost 0 bases and 4 bases respectively, with 10 bases between them. The CDR3 is 14 amino acids. General study results and limits: Persistent cases of Graves' showed reduced TCR diversity relative to newly diagnosed patients. TRBV28, TRBJ1-2 and TRBJ2-5 were favored in persistent disease.

The sample was also linked to a second study, of T cells in Graves' hyperthyroidism and ophthalmopathy. As that report states: Expanded thyroid clonotypes (above 0.001) were mostly also found in blood.

This TCR derives from a man aged 35 to 55 with Graves disease. The chain combines TRBV20-1 with TRBJ1-5; D gene unclear. The starting material was peripheral blood mononuclear cells (PBMCs), obtained at new diagnosis, from a patient treated with antithyroid drugs. DNA of the CDR3: TGCAGTGCTAGAGATAACACCCTTAATCAGCCCCAGCATTTT. Its protein product is CSARDNTLNQPQHF.